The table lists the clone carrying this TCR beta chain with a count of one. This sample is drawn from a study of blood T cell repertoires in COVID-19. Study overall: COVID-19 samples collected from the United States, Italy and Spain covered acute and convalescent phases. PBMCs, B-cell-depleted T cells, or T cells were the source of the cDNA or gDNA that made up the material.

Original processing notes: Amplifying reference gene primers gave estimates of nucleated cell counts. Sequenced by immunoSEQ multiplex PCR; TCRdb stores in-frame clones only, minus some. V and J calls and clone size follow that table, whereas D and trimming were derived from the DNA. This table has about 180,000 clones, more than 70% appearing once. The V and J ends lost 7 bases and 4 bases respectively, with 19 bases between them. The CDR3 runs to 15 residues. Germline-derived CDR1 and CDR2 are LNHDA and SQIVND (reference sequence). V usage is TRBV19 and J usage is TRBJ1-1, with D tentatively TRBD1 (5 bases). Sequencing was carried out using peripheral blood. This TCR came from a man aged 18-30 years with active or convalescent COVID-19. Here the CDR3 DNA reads TGTGCCAGTACCAATGGGGGGATGGGGAGCACTGAAGCTTTCTTT. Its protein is CASTNGGMGSTEAFF.